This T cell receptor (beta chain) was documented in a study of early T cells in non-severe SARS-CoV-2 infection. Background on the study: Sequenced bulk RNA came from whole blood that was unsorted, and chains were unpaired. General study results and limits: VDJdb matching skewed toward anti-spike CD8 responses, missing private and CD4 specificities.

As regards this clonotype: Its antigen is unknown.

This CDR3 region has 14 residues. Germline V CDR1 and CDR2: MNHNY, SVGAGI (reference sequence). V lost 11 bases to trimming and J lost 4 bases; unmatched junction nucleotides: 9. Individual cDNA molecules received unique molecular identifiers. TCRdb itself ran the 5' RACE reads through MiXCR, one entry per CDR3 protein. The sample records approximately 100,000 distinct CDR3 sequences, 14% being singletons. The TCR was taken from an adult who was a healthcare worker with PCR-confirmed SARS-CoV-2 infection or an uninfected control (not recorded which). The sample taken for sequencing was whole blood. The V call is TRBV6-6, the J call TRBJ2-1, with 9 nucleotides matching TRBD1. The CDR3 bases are TGTGCCTGCACGTACGACAGGGGGTACAATGAGCAGTTCTTC. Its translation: CACTYDRGYNEQFF.